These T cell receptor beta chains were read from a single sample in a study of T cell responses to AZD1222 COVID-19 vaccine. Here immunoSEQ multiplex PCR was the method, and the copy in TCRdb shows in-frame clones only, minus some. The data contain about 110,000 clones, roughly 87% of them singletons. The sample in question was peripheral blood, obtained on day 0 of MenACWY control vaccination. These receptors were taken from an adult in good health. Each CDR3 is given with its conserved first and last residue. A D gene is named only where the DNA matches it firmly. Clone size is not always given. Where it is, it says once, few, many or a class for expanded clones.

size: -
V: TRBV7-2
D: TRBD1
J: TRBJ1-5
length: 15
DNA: TGTGCCAGCAGCTTGTACAGGGGGAGCAATCAGCCCCAGCATTTT
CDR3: CASSLYRGSNQPQHF

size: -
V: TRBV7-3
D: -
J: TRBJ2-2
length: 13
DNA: TGTGCCAGCAGCTTCACGACGGGCGGGGAGCTGTTTTTT
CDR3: CASSFTTGGELFF

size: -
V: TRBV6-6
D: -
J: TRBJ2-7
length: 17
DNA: TGTGCCAGCGGTCAACGACGGACACCCTCGATCGCCTACGAGCAGTACTTC
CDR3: CASGQRRTPSIAYEQYF

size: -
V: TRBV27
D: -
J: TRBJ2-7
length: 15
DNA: TGTGCCAGCAGTTTAGGAACAGGGAGCTCCTACGAGCAGTACTTC
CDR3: CASSLGTGSSYEQYF

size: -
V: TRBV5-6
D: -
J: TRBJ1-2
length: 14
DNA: TGTGCCAGCAGCTCTACGGGCACCATGAAAGGCTACACCTTC
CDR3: CASSSTGTMKGYTF

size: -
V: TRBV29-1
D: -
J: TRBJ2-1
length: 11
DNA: TGCAGCGTCGTGGGAGACAATGAGCAGTTCTTC
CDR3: CSVVGDNEQFF

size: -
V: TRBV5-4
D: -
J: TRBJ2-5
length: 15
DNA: TGTGCCAGCAGCTTGAACCCGCCAGGGCAAGAGACCCAGTACTTC
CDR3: CASSLNPPGQETQYF

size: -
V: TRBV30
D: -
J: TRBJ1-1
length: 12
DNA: TGTGCCTGGAGTACCGGGTGGGCGGAAGCTTTCTTT
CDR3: CAWSTGWAEAFF

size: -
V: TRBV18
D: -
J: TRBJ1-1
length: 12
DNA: TGTGCCAGCTCCCCACAGAACACTGAAGCTTTCTTT
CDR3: CASSPQNTEAFF

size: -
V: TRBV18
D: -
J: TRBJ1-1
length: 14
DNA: TGTGCCAGCTCACCCCTTTTGGAAAACACTGAAGCTTTCTTT
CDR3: CASSPLLENTEAFF

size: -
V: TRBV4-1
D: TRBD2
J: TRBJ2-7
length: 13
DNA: TGCGCCAGCAGCCTCTACACCGGGGGGGAGCAGTACTTC
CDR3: CASSLYTGGEQYF

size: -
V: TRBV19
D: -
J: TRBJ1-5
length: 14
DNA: TGTGCCAGTAACGAGGCTAATAGCAATCAGCCCCAGCATTTT
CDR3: CASNEANSNQPQHF

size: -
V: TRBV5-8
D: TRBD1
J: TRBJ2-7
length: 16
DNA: TGTGCCAGCAGCTTGGCTTCGAGGGGGCGCCGGTACGAGCAGTACTTC
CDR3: CASSLASRGRRYEQYF

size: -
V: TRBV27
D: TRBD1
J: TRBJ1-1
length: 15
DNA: TGTGCCAGCAGTTTAGTCGGGAGACAGGGCCCTGAAGCTTTCTTT
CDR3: CASSLVGRQGPEAFF

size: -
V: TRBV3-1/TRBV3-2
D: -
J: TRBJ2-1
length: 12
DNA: TGTGCCAGCAGCCAGAGGCGGGATGAGCAGTTCTTC
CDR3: CASSQRRDEQFF

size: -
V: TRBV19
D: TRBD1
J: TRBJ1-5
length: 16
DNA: TGTGCCAGTAGGACCGGCATGACAGGGGTTGGCCAGCCCCAGCATTTT
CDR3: CASRTGMTGVGQPQHF

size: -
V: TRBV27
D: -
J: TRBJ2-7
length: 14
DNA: TGTGCCAGCAGTTGCCCTGGATTGTTCTACGAGCAGTACTTC
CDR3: CASSCPGLFYEQYF

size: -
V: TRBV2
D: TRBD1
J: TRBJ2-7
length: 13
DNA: TGTGCCAGCAGAGGACAGGGAAGTGGCGAGCAGTACTTC
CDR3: CASRGQGSGEQYF

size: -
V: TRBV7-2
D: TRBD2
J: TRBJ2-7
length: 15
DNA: TGTGCCAGCAGCGAGGGACTACTTGACTTAGTCGAGCAGTACTTC
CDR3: CASSEGLLDLVEQYF

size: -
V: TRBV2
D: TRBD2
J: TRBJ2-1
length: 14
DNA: TGTGCCAGCAGTCTAAGCGGGAGGCATAATGAGCAGTTCTTC
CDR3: CASSLSGRHNEQFF

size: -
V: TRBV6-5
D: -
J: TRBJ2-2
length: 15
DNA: TGTGCCAGCAGTTACCTGGGACAGAACACCGGGGAGCTGTTTTTT
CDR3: CASSYLGQNTGELFF

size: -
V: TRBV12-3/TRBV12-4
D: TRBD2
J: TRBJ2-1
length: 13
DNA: TGTGCCAGCAGACCCGGACTAGCAAATGAGCAGTTCTTC
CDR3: CASRPGLANEQFF

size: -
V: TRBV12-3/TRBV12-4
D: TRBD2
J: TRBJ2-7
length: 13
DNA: TGTGCCAGCAGGACTAGCGGGGTCCACGAGCAGTACTTC
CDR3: CASRTSGVHEQYF

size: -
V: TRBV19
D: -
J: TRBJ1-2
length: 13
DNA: TGTGCCAGTAATCCTTCGGGGGCCCAGGGCTACACCTTC
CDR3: CASNPSGAQGYTF

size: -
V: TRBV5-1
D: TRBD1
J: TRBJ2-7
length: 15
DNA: TGCGCCAGCAGCTTACCGGACAGGGGGCTTTACGAGCAGTACTTC
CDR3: CASSLPDRGLYEQYF

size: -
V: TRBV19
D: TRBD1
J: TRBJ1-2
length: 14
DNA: TGTGCCAGTAGTCCAGGCAGGGGGGACTATGGCTACACCTTC
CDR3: CASSPGRGDYGYTF

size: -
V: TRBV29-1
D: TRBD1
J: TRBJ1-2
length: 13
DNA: TGCAGCGTTGTAGGACAGGCGGTGAATGGCTACACCTTC
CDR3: CSVVGQAVNGYTF

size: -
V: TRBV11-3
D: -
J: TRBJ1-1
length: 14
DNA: TGTGCCAGCAGCTTAAAGGGGAGGGGCACTGAAGCTTTCTTT
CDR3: CASSLKGRGTEAFF

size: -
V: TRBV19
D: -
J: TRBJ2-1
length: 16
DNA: TGTGCCAGTAGTGGAACCGGGACTGCCTCCTACAATGAGCAGTTCTTC
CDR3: CASSGTGTASYNEQFF

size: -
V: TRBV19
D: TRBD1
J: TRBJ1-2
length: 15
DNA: TGTGCCAGTACCGGAACCCGAGACAGGGGGTTAGGCTACACCTTC
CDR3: CASTGTRDRGLGYTF

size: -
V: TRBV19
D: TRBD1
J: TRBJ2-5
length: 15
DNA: TGTGCCAGTAGTAACACCGGGACAGGGGAAGAGACCCAGTACTTC
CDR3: CASSNTGTGEETQYF

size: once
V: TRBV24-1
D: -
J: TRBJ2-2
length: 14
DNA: TGTGCCACCAGTGAGCCAATGAACACCGGGGAGCTGTTTTTT
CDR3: CATSEPMNTGELFF

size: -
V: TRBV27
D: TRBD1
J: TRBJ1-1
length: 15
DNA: TGTGCCAGCAGTTTAGCTACAGGGGGCGAGGATGAAGCTTTCTTT
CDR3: CASSLATGGEDEAFF

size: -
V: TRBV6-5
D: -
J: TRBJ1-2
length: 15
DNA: TGTGCCAGCAGTTACTCGGGGAATAATGGGTATGGCTACACCTTC
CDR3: CASSYSGNNGYGYTF

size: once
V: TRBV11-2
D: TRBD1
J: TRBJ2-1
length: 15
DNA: TGTGCCAGCAGCTTAGACGGACAGGGAAACAATGAGCAGTTCTTC
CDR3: CASSLDGQGNNEQFF

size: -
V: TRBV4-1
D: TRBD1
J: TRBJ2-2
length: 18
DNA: TGCGCCAGCAGCCAAGATCACAGGGGCAAACACCGCGGCGGGGAGCTGTTTTTT
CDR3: CASSQDHRGKHRGGELFF